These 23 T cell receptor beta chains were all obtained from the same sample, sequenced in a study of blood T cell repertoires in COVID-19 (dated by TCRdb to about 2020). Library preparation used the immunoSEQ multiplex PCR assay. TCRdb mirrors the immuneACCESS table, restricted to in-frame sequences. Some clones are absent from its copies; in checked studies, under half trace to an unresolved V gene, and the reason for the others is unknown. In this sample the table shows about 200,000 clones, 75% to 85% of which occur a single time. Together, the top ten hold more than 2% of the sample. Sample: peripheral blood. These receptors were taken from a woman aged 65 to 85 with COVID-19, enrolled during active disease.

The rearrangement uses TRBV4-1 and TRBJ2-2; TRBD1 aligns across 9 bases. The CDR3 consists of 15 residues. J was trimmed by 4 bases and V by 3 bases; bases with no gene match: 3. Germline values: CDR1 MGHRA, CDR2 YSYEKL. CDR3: CASSQPTGGTGELFF. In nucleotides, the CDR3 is TGCGCCAGCAGCCAGCCGACAGGGGGCACCGGGGAGCTGTTTTTT.

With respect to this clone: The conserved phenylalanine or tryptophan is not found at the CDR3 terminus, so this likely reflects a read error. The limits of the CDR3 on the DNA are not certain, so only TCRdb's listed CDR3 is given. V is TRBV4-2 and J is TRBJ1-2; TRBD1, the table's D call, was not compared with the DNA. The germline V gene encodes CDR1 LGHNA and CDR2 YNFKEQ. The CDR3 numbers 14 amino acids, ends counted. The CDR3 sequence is CASSHPRTGGAEIL.

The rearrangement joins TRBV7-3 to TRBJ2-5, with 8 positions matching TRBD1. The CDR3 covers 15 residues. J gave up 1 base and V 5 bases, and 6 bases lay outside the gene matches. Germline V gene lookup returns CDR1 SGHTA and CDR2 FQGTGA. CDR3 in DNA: TGTGCCAGCAGCCGACAGGGGTTTGGCCAAGAGACCCAGTACTTC. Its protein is CASSRQGFGQETQYF.

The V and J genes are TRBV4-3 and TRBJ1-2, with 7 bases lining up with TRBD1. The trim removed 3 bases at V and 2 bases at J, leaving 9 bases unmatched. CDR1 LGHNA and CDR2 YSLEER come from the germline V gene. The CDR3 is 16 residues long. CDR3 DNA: TGCGCCAGCAGCCATGTTACAGGGGCGGGAAACTATGGCTACACCTTC. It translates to CASSHVTGAGNYGYTF.

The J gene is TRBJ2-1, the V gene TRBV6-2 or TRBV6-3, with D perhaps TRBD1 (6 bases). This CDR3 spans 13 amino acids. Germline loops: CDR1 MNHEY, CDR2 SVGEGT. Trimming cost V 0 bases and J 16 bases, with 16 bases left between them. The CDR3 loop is CASSYSEQGNGFF. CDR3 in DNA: TGTGCCAGCAGTTACTCCGAACAGGGAAATGGTTTCTTC.

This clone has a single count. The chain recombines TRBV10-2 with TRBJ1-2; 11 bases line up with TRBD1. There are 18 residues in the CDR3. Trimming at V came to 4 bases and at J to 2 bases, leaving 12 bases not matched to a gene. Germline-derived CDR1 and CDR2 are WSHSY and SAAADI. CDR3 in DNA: TGCGCCAGCAGTGCTTTGGCCGGACAGGGGGCCAGAAACTATGGCTACACCTTC. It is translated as CASSALAGQGARNYGYTF.

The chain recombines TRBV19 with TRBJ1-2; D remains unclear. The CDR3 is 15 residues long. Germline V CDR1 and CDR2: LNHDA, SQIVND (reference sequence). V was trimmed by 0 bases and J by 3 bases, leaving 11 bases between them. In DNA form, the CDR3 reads TGTGCCAGTAGTATAGATCAGTTGGGCTACTATGGCTACACCTTC. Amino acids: CASSIDQLGYYGYTF.

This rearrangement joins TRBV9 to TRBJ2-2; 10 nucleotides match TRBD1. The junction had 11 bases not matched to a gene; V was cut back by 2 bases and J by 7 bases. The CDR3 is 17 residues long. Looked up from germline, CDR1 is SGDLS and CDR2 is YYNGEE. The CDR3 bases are TGTGCCAGCAGCGTCTTGTCCGGGACAGGGGCCTACGGGGAGCTGTTTTTT. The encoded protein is CASSVLSGTGAYGELFF.

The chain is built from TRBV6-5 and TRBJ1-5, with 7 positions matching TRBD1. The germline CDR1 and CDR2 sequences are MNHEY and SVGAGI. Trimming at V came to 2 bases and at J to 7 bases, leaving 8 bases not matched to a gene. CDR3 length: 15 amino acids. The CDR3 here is CASSYDRAGGQPQHF. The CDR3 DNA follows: TGTGCCAGCAGTTACGACAGGGCGGGCGGGCAGCCCCAGCATTTT.

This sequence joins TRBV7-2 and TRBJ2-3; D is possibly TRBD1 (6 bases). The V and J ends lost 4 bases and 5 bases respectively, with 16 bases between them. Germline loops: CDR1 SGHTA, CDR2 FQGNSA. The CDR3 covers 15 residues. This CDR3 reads CASSSDRTSGDTQYF. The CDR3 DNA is TGTGCCAGCAGCTCCGACAGGACCTCAGGAGATACGCAGTATTTT.

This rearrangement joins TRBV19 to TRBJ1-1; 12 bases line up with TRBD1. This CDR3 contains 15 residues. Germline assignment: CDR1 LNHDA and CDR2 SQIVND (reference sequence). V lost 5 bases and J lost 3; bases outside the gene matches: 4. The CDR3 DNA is TGTGCCAGTAGTGGGACAGGGGGCCCGGACACTGAAGCTTTCTTT. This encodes CASSGTGGPDTEAFF.

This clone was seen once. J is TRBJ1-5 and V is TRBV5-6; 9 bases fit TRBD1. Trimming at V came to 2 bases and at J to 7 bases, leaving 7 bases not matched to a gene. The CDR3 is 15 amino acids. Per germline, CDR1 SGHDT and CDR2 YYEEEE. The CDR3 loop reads CASSFGTGYGQPQHF. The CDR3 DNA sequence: TGTGCCAGCAGCTTCGGGACAGGGTATGGGCAGCCCCAGCATTTT.

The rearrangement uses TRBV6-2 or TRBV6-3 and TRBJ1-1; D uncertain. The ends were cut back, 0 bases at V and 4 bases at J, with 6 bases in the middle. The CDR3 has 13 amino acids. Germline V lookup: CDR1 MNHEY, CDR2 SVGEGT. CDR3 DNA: TGTGCCAGCAGTTACTCCGGGTTCACTGAAGCTTTCTTT. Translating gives CASSYSGFTEAFF.

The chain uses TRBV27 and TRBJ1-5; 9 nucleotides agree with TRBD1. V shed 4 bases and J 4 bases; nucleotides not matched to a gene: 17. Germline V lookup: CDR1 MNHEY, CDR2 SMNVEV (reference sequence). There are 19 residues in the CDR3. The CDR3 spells CASSSIGTGRRSDNQPQHF. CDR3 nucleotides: TGTGCCAGCAGTTCGATAGGGACAGGGCGTAGGTCGGATAATCAGCCCCAGCATTTT.

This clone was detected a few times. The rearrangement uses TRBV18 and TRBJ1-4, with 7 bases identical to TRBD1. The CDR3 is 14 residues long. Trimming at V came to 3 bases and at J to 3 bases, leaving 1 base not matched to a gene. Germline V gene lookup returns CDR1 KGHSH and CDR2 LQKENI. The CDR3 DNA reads TGTGCCAGCTCACCGGGACAGTCTAATGAAAAACTGTTTTTT. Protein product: CASSPGQSNEKLFF.

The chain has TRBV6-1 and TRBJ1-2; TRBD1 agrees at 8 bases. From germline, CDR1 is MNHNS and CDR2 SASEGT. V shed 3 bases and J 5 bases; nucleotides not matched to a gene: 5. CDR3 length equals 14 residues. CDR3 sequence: CASSEGQAPYGYTF. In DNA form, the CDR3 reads TGTGCCAGCAGTGAGGGACAGGCCCCTTATGGCTACACCTTC.

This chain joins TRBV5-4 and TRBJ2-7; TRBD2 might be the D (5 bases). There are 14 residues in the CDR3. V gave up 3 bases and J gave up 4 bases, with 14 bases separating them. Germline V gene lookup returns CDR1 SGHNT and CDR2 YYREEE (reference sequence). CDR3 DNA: TGTGCCAGCAGCTCCGAGGCGGGTTCTTACGAGCAGTACTTC. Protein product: CASSSEAGSYEQYF.

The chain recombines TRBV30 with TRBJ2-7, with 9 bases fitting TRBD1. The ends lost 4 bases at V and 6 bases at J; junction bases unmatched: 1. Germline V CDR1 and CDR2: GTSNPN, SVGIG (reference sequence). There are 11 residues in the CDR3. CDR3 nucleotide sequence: TGTGCCTGGACGACAGGGGGCGAGCAGTACTTC. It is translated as CAWTTGGEQYF.

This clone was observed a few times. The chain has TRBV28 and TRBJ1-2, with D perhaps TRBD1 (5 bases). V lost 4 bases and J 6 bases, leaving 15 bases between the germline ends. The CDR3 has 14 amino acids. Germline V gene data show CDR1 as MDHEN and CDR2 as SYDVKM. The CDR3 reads CASSSRPREDGYTF. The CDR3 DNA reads TGTGCCAGCAGTTCACGTCCCAGGGAGGATGGCTACACCTTC.

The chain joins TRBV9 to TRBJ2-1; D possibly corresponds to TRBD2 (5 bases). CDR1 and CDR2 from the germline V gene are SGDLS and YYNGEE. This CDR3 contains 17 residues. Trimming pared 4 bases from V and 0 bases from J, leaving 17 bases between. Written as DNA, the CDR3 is TGTGCCAGCAGCCCTTCGGACTCCCTATCCTCCTACAATGAGCAGTTCTTC. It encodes CASSPSDSLSSYNEQFF.

In nucleotides, the CDR3 is TGTGCCAGTAGTATACGGGAAACCGGGGAGCTGTTTTTT. Translating it yields CASSIRETGELFF. The J gene is TRBJ2-2, the V gene TRBV19, with D possibly TRBD2 on 5 matching bases. This CDR3 comprises 13 residues. In germline, CDR1 is LNHDA, CDR2 SQIVND (reference sequence). Between the trimmed V and J ends, which lost 2 bases and 5 bases, there was a span of 6 bases.

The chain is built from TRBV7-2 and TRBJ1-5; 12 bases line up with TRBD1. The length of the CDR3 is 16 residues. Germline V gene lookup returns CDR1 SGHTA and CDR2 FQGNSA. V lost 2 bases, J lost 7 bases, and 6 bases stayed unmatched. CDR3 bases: TGTGCCAGCAGCTTACGGGGACAGGGGGCGGGCCAGCCCCAGCATTTT. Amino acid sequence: CASSLRGQGAGQPQHF.

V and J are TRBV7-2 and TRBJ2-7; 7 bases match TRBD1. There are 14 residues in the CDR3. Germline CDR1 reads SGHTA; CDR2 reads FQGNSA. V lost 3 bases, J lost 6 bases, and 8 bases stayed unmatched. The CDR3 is CASSLKGGNFEQYF. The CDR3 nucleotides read TGTGCCAGCAGCTTGAAAGGGGGCAATTTCGAGCAGTACTTC.